The entry that follows covers one T cell receptor (beta chain) sequence. This cohort consisted of healthy bone marrow donors. This record comes from a study of cytomegalovirus exposure and HLA in healthy donors. The PCR was carried out with 60 Vbeta primers and 13 Jbeta primers. Clones were read by immunoSEQ multiplex PCR, and TCRdb kept only the in-frame ones, dropping some. In the table there are fewer than 150,000 clones, about four fifths of which are singletons. The CDR3 sequence is 16 residues long. Germline loops: CDR1 SGHTA, CDR2 FQGNSA. V lost 1 base and J lost 5, with 17 bases in between. The specimen sequenced was PBMCs. The clonotype was recovered from a man between 25 and 39 years old in good health and CMV-seronegative. V and J are TRBV7-2 and TRBJ2-5; D perhaps matches TRBD1 (5 bases). For the CDR3, the DNA is TGTGCCAGCAGCTTAGGCTCAAGGGCACAGGTTGAGACCCAGTACTTC. Translating it yields CASSLGSRAQVETQYF.